A selection of T cell receptor beta chains follows, all from one sample in a study of blood T cell repertoires in COVID-19. Assay: immunoSEQ multiplex PCR; the TCRdb copy retains only in-frame clones and omits some. The sample yields approximately 150,000 clones, about 90% seen once. Sequenced material: peripheral blood. These receptors were taken from a woman between 50 and 59 years old with acute or convalescent COVID-19. Each CDR3 is given with its conserved first and last residue. Each record gives: CDR3 protein, CDR3 DNA, D gene, clone size, J gene, V gene. The D gene is left open where the match is weak. Clone size is shown for a subset of rows, as once, few, many or a class of expanded clone.

CASSDGQGGSYEQYF | TGTGCCAGCAGCGACGGACAGGGGGGGTCCTACGAGCAGTACTTC | TRBD1 | few | TRBJ2-7 | TRBV7-9
CASSRGGGSYNEQFF | TGTGCCAGTAGTCGAGGGGGTGGCTCCTACAATGAGCAGTTCTTC | . | . | TRBJ2-1 | TRBV19
CASSTSTQGSEQYF | TGTGCCAGTAGTACTTCAACCCAGGGCTCCGAGCAGTACTTC | . | . | TRBJ2-7 | TRBV19
CAITNGGGVYGYTF | TGTGCCATCACCAATGGGGGGGGAGTCTATGGCTACACCTTC | . | . | TRBJ1-2 | TRBV10-3
CASSFFVGQGHGQPQHF | TGTGCCAGTAGTTTCTTTGTTGGACAGGGGCATGGGCAGCCCCAGCATTTT | TRBD1 | . | TRBJ1-5 | TRBV19
CASSVGQLQETQYF | TGTGCCAGCAGTGTGGGGCAGCTCCAAGAGACCCAGTACTTC | . | . | TRBJ2-5 | TRBV6-4
CASSPGVNYGYTF | TGCGCCAGCAGCCCGGGGGTTAACTATGGCTACACCTTC | . | once | TRBJ1-2 | TRBV4-1
CASTIQGVTEAFF | TGTGCCAGCACCATTCAAGGGGTCACTGAAGCTTTCTTT | . | . | TRBJ1-1 | TRBV28
CASSPNQGLAYEQYF | TGTGCCAGTAGTCCGAACCAGGGATTGGCGTACGAGCAGTACTTC | . | . | TRBJ2-7 | TRBV19
CASSQALSGLGSPLHF | TGTGCCAGCAGCCAAGCCTTATCAGGGTTGGGTTCACCCCTCCACTTT | . | . | TRBJ1-6 | TRBV3-1/TRBV3-2
CASSITGSQETQYF | TGTGCCAGCAGCATAACAGGGAGCCAAGAGACCCAGTACTTC | . | . | TRBJ2-5 | TRBV9
CASSTHNEQFF | TGTGCCAGTAGTACTCACAATGAGCAGTTCTTC | . | . | TRBJ2-1 | TRBV19
CASRPISGPSGNTIYF | TGCGCCAGCAGACCAATCTCAGGGCCCTCTGGAAACACCATATATTTT | . | . | TRBJ1-3 | TRBV5-1
CASSQDWQGRTGELFF | TGCGCCAGCAGCCAAGATTGGCAGGGGCGGACCGGGGAGCTGTTTTTT | . | . | TRBJ2-2 | TRBV4-1
CASGLVGGNAYEQYF | TGTGCTAGTGGTTTGGTTGGCGGGAATGCCTACGAGCAGTACTTC | . | . | TRBJ2-7 | TRBV12-5
CASRQGGQAGELFF | TGTGCCAGCAGACAGGGGGGGCAGGCCGGGGAGCTGTTTTTT | . | . | TRBJ2-2 | TRBV28
CASSPSSGGARETQYF | TGTGCCAGCAGCCCTTCTAGCGGGGGGGCCCGGGAGACCCAGTACTTC | TRBD2 | . | TRBJ2-5 | TRBV6-6
CASSTEGSWTQYF | TGTGCCAGCAGCACCGAGGGCAGTTGGACCCAGTACTTC | . | few | TRBJ2-5 | TRBV5-4
CASNQIYEQYF | TGTGCCAGCAATCAGATTTACGAGCAGTACTTC | . | . | TRBJ2-7 | TRBV6-5
CASSSPHQTDTQYF | TGTGCCAGCAGCTCACCGCACCAGACAGATACGCAGTATTTT | . | . | TRBJ2-3 | TRBV5-6
CAWSLGGGGYNYGYTF | TGTGCCTGGAGTTTGGGCGGGGGAGGCTATAACTATGGCTACACCTTC | . | . | TRBJ1-2 | TRBV30
CASSYSSLNTEAFF | TGTGCCAGCAGTTACTCGAGCCTAAACACTGAAGCTTTCTTT | . | . | TRBJ1-1 | TRBV6-5
CASSLVGGAGSNQPQHF | TGTGCCAGCAGTTTAGTAGGGGGCGCGGGGAGCAATCAGCCCCAGCATTTT | TRBD1 | once | TRBJ1-5 | TRBV28
CASSQERGTYEQYF | TGTGCCAGCAGCCAAGAGCGCGGTACCTACGAGCAGTACTTC | . | . | TRBJ2-7 | TRBV4-2
CASSQPRVNQPQHF | TGTGCCAGCAGCCAACCCAGGGTCAATCAGCCCCAGCATTTT | . | once | TRBJ1-5 | TRBV4-2
CASSPPGLAGGREQFF | TGTGCCAGCTCACCCCCGGGACTAGCGGGAGGTCGGGAGCAGTTCTTC | TRBD2 | . | TRBJ2-1 | TRBV18
CASSIGTGGTEAFF | TGTGCCAGTAGTATAGGGACAGGGGGCACTGAAGCTTTCTTT | TRBD1 | . | TRBJ1-1 | TRBV19
CASSINVAGRQPQHF | TGTGCCAGTAGTATAAACGTAGCGGGGAGGCAGCCCCAGCATTTT | . | . | TRBJ1-5 | TRBV19
CSVEGGEFTDTQYF | TGCAGCGTTGAAGGGGGCGAGTTCACAGATACGCAGTATTTT | . | . | TRBJ2-3 | TRBV29-1
CASRDFVAYEQYF | TGTGCCAGCAGGGACTTTGTGGCCTACGAGCAGTACTTC | . | . | TRBJ2-7 | TRBV6-5
CASSPRQGAYEQFF | TGTGCCAGCAGCCCCCGACAGGGGGCTTACGAGCAGTTCTTC | TRBD1 | once | TRBJ2-1 | TRBV7-3
CASSSYGGAAADSPLHF | TGTGCCAGCAGCTCCTATGGAGGCGCTGCGGCAGATTCACCCCTCCACTTT | . | . | TRBJ1-6 | TRBV25-1
CASSEPGRGNQPQHF | TGTGCCAGCAGTGAACCGGGTCGGGGCAATCAGCCCCAGCATTTT | . | few | TRBJ1-5 | TRBV2
CASRPTGKETQYF | TGTGCCAGTAGACCGACAGGCAAAGAGACCCAGTACTTC | . | once | TRBJ2-5 | TRBV19
CASTSLTEAFF | TGTGCCAGCACCTCTTTGACTGAAGCTTTCTTT | . | . | TRBJ1-1 | TRBV28
CASSTWDRGLGNTIYF | TGTGCCAGCAGTACCTGGGACAGGGGGCTTGGAAACACCATATATTTT | TRBD1 | . | TRBJ1-3 | TRBV28
CASSLQASYEQYF | TGTGCCAGCAGCTTGCAAGCCTCCTACGAGCAGTACTTC | . | . | TRBJ2-7 | TRBV5-4
CASRPPPGHRNTEAFF | TGTGCCAGCAGACCCCCACCGGGACACCGGAACACTGAAGCTTTCTTT | . | . | TRBJ1-1 | TRBV7-9
CASSGRQGPLSYEQYF | TGTGCCAGCAGCGGGCGACAGGGGCCGCTCTCCTACGAGCAGTACTTC | TRBD1 | . | TRBJ2-7 | TRBV13
CASSLIYYDTEAFF | TGCGCCAGCAGCCTCATTTACTACGACACTGAAGCTTTCTTT | . | . | TRBJ1-1 | TRBV5-1
CAWSTGEDTEAFF | TGTGCCTGGTCGACAGGGGAGGACACTGAAGCTTTCTTT | TRBD1 | once | TRBJ1-1 | TRBV30
CASSLVYVTGELFF | TGTGCCAGCAGCTTGGTCTATGTCACCGGGGAGCTGTTTTTT | . | . | TRBJ2-2 | TRBV5-8
CASSLKGTGELFF | TGTGCCAGCAGCTTAAAGGGGACCGGGGAGCTGTTTTTT | . | . | TRBJ2-2 | TRBV13
CASSFSRSYEQYF | TGCGCCAGCAGCTTTTCGCGCTCCTACGAGCAGTACTTC | . | . | TRBJ2-7 | TRBV5-1
CASSWGQGNTEAFF | TGTGCCAGCAGTTGGGGACAGGGCAATACTGAAGCTTTCTTT | TRBD1 | . | TRBJ1-1 | TRBV6-5
CASSQEWNTEAFF | TGTGCCAGCAGCCAGGAGTGGAACACTGAAGCTTTCTTT | . | . | TRBJ1-1 | TRBV3-1/TRBV3-2
CASSGGQGTYGYTF | TGTGCCAGCAGTGGGGGACAGGGGACCTATGGCTACACCTTC | TRBD1 | . | TRBJ1-2 | TRBV3-1/TRBV3-2
CSVEAQARAGNTIYF | TGCAGCGTTGAAGCTCAAGCCAGGGCTGGAAACACCATATATTTT | . | . | TRBJ1-3 | TRBV29-1
CASSSAGRRGGRETQYF | TGTGCCAGTAGTTCTGCTGGTCGGCGGGGGGGTAGGGAGACCCAGTACTTC | TRBD2 | . | TRBJ2-5 | TRBV19
CASSPSYEQYF | TGTGCCAGCAGCCCTTCCTACGAGCAGTACTTC | . | . | TRBJ2-7 | TRBV7-9
CASTPGTDTQYF | TGTGCCAGCACCCCAGGCACAGATACGCAGTATTTT | . | . | TRBJ2-3 | TRBV7-9
CASSQASDGRKTFF | TGCGCCAGCAGCCAAGCCTCAGATGGGCGAAAGACTTTCTTT | . | . | TRBJ1-1 | TRBV4-1
CASSQEGGVEQYF | TGTGCCAGCAGCCAAGAGGGAGGGGTGGAGCAGTACTTC | TRBD2 | . | TRBJ2-7 | TRBV3-1/TRBV3-2
CASRYRGRQGLNTEAFF | TGTGCCAGCAGATACCGGGGACGACAGGGCCTGAACACTGAAGCTTTCTTT | TRBD1 | . | TRBJ1-1 | TRBV7-8
CASSLLGTGIGQPQHF | TGTGCCAGCAGCTTGTTGGGGACAGGGATCGGTCAGCCCCAGCATTTT | TRBD1 | . | TRBJ1-5 | TRBV5-5
CASSPDIPEAFF | TGTGCCAGCTCACCCGACATTCCTGAAGCTTTCTTT | . | few | TRBJ1-1 | TRBV18